This T cell receptor beta chain was recorded in a study of blood T cell repertoires in COVID-19. Study background: The United States, Italy and Spain supplied acute and convalescent COVID-19 samples.

V gave up 1 base and J gave up 2 bases; unmatched junction bases: 1. There are 14 residues in the CDR3. In germline, CDR1 is SGHDN, CDR2 FVKESK. In the authors' methods: How many nucleated cells were present was estimated from reference gene primer amplification. TCRdb's table, derived via immunoSEQ multiplex PCR, lists solely in-frame clones and lacks some. D and trimming come from the DNA, and the V and J calls and clone size come from that table. The sample yields over 200,000 clones, more than 70% seen once. The TCR comes from a man at least 80 years old with acute or convalescent COVID-19. The sample comprised peripheral blood. V and J are TRBV14 and TRBJ2-7, with 8 bases identical to TRBD1. This CDR3 is CASSQGDRTYEQYF. The CDR3 nucleotides read TGTGCCAGCAGCCAAGGGGACAGGACCTACGAGCAGTACTTC.